This T cell receptor beta chain was found in a study of blood T cell repertoires in COVID-19. Study at large: T cells, B-cell-depleted T cells, or PBMCs supplied cDNA or gDNA.

Cohort placement rested on clinical history that participants reported themselves. Trimming cost V 3 bases and J 7 bases, with 9 bases left between them. The CDR3 totals 13 residues. The germline gives CDR1 WSHSY, CDR2 SAAADI. Libraries were prepared by immunoSEQ multiplex PCR; TCRdb keeps only in-frame clonotypes and omits some of them. The sample shows fewer than 250,000 clones, approximately 84% of them seen only once. The gene calls are TRBV10-2 and TRBJ1-4; D unclear. The sequence derives from a young woman who had recovered from COVID-19. The sequencing input was PBMCs or T cells enriched from blood (not recorded which). CDR3 DNA sequence: TGCGCCAGCAGTGACGGGGTTCGTGAAAAACTGTTTTTT. The encoded protein is CASSDGVREKLFF.